This T cell receptor beta chain was observed in a study of response to subunit inactivated influenza vaccine. This clonotype was seen ten or more times. One entry per CDR3 protein results from TCRdb running MiXCR on the RT-PCR reads. The sample has 550,000 to 800,000 distinct CDR3 sequences, 11% to 15% seen once. The source is a man aged 45 to 65 who received an inactivated influenza vaccine. The sequences come from PBMCs from blood, collected approximately 15 days before vaccination.

The CDR3 nucleotides read TGTGCCAGCAGCGTATCCGACAGGGGCTACGAGCAGTACTTC. Protein: CASSVSDRGYEQYF. The chain joins TRBV9 to TRBJ2-7; 8 bases align to TRBD1. The germline V gene has CDR1 SGDLS and CDR2 YYNGEE. Unmatched junction bases numbered 3, after V lost 1 base and J lost 3 bases. This CDR3 is built from 14 residues.